The sequence of this T cell receptor beta chain was determined in a study of cytomegalovirus exposure and HLA in healthy donors. Study summary: Drawn from HLA-typed donors, tens of millions of unique TCRs were held in an early data release.

13 Jbeta primers and 60 Vbeta primers were used for the PCR. This table comes from immunoSEQ multiplex PCR, and its TCRdb copy is limited to in-frame clones, with some not included. The sample data list some 130,000 clones. The V and J ends lost 3 bases and 4 bases, in that order; junction bases with no gene match: 9. This CDR3 contains 16 residues. The germline V gene has CDR1 SGHTA and CDR2 FQGNSA. What was sequenced was PBMCs. This TCR was sampled from a woman in her sixties in good health and CMV-seronegative. V and J are TRBV7-2 and TRBJ1-1; 9 bases agree with TRBD1. The CDR3 nucleotides are TGTGCCAGCAGCTTCTTTACTGGACAGGGGTCCACTGAAGCTTTCTTT. Protein product: CASSFFTGQGSTEAFF.